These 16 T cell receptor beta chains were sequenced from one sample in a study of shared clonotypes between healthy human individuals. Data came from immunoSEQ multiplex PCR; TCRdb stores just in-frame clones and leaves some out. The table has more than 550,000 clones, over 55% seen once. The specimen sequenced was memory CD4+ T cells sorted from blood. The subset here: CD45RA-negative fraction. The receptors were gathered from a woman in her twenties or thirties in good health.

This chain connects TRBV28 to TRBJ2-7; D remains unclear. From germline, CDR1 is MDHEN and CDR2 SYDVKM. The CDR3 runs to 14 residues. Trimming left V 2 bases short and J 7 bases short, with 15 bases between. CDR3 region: CASSLNRGGEEQYF. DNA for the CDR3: TGTGCCAGCAGTTTAAACCGAGGCGGAGAAGAGCAGTACTTC.

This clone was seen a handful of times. The chain's CDR3 is CASSPFWTGVRTGELFF. In DNA form, the CDR3 reads TGTGCCAGCTCTCCTTTCTGGACAGGGGTGCGGACCGGGGAGCTGTTTTTT. The chain carries TRBV7-2 and TRBJ2-2; 9 bases are shared with TRBD1. J gave up 5 bases and V 8 bases, and 15 bases lay outside the gene matches. Germline V gene lookup returns CDR1 SGHTA and CDR2 FQGNSA. The CDR3 extends over 17 amino acids.

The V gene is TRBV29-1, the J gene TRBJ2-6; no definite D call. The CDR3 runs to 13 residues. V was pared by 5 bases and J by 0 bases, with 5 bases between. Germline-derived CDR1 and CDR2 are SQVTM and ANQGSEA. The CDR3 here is CSVMVSGANVLTF. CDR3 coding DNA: TGCAGCGTTATGGTCTCTGGGGCCAACGTCCTGACTTTC.

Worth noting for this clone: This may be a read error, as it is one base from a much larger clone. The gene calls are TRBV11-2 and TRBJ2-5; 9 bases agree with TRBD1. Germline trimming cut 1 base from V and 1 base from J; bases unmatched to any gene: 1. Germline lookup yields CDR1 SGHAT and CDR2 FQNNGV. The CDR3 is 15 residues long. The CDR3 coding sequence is TGTGCCAGCAGCTTAGTGACAGGGGGCCAAGAGACCCAGTACTTC. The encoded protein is CASSLVTGGQETQYF.

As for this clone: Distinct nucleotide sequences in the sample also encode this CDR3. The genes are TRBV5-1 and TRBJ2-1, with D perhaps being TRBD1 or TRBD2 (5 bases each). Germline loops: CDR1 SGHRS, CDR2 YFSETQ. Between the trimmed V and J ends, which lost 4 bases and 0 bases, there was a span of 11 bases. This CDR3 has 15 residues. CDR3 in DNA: TGCGCCAGCAGCCGGGACCTCAGCTCCTACAATGAGCAGTTCTTC. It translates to CASSRDLSSYNEQFF.

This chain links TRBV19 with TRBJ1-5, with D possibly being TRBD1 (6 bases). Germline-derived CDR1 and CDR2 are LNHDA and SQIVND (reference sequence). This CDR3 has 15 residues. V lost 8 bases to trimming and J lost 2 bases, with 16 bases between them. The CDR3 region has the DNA TGTGCCAGTGATCGGGGGGGGCCTGGCAATCAGCCCCAGCATTTT. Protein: CASDRGGPGNQPQHF.

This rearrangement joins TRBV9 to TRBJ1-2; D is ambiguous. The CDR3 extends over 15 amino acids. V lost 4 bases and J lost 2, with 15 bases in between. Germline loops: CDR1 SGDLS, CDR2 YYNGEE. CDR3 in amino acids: CASSHLTSGNYGYTF. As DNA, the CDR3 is TGTGCCAGCAGCCATCTAACTTCCGGGAACTATGGCTACACCTTC.

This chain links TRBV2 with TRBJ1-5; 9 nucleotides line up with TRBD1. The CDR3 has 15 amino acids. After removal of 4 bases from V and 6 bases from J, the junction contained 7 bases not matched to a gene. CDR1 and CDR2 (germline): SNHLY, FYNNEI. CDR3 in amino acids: CASSATTGGIQPQHF. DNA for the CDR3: TGTGCCAGCAGTGCTACAACAGGGGGCATTCAGCCCCAGCATTTT.

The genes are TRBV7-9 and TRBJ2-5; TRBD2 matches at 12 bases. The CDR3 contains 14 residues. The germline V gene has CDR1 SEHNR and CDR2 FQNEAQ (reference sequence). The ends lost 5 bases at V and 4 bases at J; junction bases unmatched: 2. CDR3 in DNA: TGTGCCAGCAGCCGGGGACTAGCGGGAGAGACCCAGTACTTC. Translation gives CASSRGLAGETQYF.

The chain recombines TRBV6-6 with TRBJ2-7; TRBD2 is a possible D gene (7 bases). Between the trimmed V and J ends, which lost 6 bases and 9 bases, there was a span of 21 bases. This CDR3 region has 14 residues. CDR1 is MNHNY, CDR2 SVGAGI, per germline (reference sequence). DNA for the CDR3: TGTGCCAGCAGGACCGCGCAAGGGGGGGATGGGCAGTACTTC. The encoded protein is CASRTAQGGDGQYF.

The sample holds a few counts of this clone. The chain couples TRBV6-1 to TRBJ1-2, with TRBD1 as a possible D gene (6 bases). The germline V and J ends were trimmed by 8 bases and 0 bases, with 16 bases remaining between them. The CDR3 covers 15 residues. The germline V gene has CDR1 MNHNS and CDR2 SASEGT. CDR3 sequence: CASLSGGTANYGYTF. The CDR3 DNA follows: TGTGCCAGCTTAAGCGGGGGCACTGCTAACTATGGCTACACCTTC.

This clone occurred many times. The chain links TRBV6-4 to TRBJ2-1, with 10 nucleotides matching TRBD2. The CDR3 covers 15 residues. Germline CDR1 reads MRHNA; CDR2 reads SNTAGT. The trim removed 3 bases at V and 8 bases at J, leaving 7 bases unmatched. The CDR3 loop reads CASSDGLAGAHEQFF. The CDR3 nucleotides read TGTGCCAGCAGTGATGGTCTAGCGGGAGCCCATGAGCAGTTCTTC.

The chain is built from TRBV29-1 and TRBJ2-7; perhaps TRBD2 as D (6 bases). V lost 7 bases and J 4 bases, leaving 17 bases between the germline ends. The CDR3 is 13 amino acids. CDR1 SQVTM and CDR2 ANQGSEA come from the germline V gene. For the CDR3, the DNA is TGCAGCGGTGGCGGGACGGGGTTTTACGAGCAGTACTTC. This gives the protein CSGGGTGFYEQYF.

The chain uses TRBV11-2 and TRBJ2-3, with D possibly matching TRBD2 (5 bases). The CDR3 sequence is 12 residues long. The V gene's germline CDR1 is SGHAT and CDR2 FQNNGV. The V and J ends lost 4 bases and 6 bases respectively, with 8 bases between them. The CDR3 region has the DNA TGTGCCAGCAGCTCAAGAGGGGATACGCAGTATTTT. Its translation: CASSSRGDTQYF.

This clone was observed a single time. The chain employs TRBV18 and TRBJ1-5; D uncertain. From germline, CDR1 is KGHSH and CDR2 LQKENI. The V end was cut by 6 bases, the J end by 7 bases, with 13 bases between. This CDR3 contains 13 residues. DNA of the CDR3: TGTGCCAGCTCCGTCGGCGGGAAACAGCCCCAGCATTTT. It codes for CASSVGGKQPQHF.

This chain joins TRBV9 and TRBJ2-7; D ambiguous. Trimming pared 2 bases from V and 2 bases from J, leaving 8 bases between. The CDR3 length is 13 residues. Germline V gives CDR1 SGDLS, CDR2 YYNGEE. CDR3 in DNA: TGTGCCAGCAGCGTTGGGATGACCTACGAGCAGTACTTC. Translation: CASSVGMTYEQYF.